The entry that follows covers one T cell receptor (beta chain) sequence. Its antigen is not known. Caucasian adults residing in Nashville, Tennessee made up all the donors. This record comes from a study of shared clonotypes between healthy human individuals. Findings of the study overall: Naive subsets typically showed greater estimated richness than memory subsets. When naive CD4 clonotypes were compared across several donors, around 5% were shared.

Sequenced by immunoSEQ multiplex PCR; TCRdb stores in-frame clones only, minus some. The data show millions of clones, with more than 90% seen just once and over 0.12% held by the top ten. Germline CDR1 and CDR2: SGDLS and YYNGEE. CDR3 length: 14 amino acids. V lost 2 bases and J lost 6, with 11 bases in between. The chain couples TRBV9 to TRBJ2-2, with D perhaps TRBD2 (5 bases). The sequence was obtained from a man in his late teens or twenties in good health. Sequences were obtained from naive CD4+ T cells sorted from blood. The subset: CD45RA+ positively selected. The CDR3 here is CASSVGGGAGELFF. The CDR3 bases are TGTGCCAGCAGCGTTGGTGGAGGTGCCGGGGAGCTGTTTTTT.